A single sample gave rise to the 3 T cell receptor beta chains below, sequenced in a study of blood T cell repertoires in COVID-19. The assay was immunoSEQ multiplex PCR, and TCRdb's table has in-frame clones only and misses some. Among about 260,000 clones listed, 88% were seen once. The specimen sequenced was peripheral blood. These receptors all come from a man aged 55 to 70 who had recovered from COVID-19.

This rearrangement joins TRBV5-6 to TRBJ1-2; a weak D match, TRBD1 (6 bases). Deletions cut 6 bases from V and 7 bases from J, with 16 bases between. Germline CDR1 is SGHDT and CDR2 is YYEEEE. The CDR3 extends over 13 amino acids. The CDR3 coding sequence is TGTGCCAGCACCCCTCGGGGGGCGAGTGGCTACACCTTC. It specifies CASTPRGASGYTF.

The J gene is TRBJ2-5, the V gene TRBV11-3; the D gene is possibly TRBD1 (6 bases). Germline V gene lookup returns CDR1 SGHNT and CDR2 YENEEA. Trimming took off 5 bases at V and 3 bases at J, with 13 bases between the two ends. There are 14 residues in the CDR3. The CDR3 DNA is TGTGCCAGCAGCGCCAGACAGGAGAAAGAGACCCAGTACTTC. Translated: CASSARQEKETQYF.

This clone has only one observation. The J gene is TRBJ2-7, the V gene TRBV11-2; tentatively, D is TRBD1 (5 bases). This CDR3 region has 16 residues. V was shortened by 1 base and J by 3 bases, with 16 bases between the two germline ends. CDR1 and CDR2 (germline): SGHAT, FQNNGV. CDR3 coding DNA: TGTGCCAGCAGCTTAGCTCGCAGGGCACCCGACTACGAGCAGTACTTC. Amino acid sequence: CASSLARRAPDYEQYF.